The 2 T cell receptor beta chains below were found in one sample sequenced in a study of cytomegalovirus exposure and HLA in healthy donors. PCR was performed using 60 Vbeta and 13 Jbeta primers. The table came from immunoSEQ multiplex PCR; TCRdb's copy has only in-frame clones and leaves some out. Its clone listing holds roughly 120,000 clones. What was sequenced was PBMCs. All receptors derive from a man aged 35 to 55 in good health and CMV-seronegative.

CDR3 coding DNA: TGTGCCAGCAGCGTAGGGTTCCTAGCGCATACGCAGTATTTT. Its protein is CASSVGFLAHTQYF. The chain is built from TRBV9 and TRBJ2-3; tentatively, D is TRBD2 (6 bases). The CDR3 has 14 residues. The V end lost 0 bases, the J end lost 7 bases, and 12 bases lay between the germline ends. Germline-derived CDR1 and CDR2 are SGDLS and YYNGEE.

Details on this clone: A read error may account for a junction end that differs from germline. The chain employs TRBV7-7 and TRBJ2-1; TRBD2 matches 7 bases. This CDR3 is built from 15 residues. From germline, CDR1 is SSHAT and CDR2 FNYEAQ (reference sequence). This chain's CDR3 is CASSPSIGTTNEQFF. The CDR3 nucleotides read TGTGCTAGCAGCCCCTCGATCGGGACTACCAATGAGCAGTTCTTC.